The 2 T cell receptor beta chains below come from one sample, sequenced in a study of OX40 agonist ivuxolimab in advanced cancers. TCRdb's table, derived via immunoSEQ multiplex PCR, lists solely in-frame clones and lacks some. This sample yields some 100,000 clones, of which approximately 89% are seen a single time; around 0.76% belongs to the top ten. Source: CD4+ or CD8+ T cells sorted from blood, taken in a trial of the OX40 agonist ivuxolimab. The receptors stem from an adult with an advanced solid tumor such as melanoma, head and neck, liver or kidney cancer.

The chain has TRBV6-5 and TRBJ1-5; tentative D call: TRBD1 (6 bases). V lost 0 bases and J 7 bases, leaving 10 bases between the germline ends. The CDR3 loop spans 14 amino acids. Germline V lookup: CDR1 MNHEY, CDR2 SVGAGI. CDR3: CASSYSGAGQPQHF. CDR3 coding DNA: TGTGCCAGCAGTTACTCGGGGGCAGGGCAGCCCCAGCATTTT.

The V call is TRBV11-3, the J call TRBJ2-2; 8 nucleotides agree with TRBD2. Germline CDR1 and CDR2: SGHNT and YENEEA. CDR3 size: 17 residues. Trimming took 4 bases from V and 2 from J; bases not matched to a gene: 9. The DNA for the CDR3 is TGTGCCAGCAGCTCCTCTCCTAGCGGGTTCAACACCGGGGAGCTGTTTTTT. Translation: CASSSSPSGFNTGELFF.